This TCR beta chain is from a study of OX40 agonist ivuxolimab in advanced cancers. Overall study findings and caveats: Expanded clones tended on average to be more numerous among CD8+ T cells than CD4+.

Method: immunoSEQ multiplex PCR; TCRdb's copy keeps in-frame clones and lacks some. Found here are some 100,000 clones, about 90% of them singletons; the top ten hold about 0.89%. Regarding this clone: Its antigen remains unknown.

V shed 1 base and J 2 bases; nucleotides not matched to a gene: 3. The CDR3 sequence is 15 residues long. Germline lookup yields CDR1 LNHNV and CDR2 YYDKDF (reference sequence). Sequencing used CD4+ or CD8+ T cells sorted from blood, obtained in a trial of the OX40 agonist ivuxolimab. This TCR was sampled from an adult with an advanced solid tumor such as melanoma, head and neck, liver or kidney cancer. The V call is TRBV15, the J call TRBJ2-7, with 9 bases aligning to TRBD2. CDR3 loop: CATSRGGGVPYEQYF. The CDR3 nucleotides read TGTGCCACCAGCAGAGGCGGGGGGGTCCCCTACGAGCAGTACTTC.